The sequence of this TCR beta chain was determined in a study of blood T cell repertoires in COVID-19. Looking at the study overall: Donors in the United States, Italy and Spain gave samples during acute or convalescent COVID-19. PBMCs, B-cell-depleted T cells, or T cells were the source of the cDNA or gDNA that made up the material.

Germline CDR1 is MDHEN and CDR2 is SYDVKM. The ends were cut back, 5 bases at V and 4 bases at J, with 15 bases in the middle. The CDR3 has 14 residues. In the original processing: Nucleated cell number was recorded as an estimate derived from reference gene primer amplification. Sequencing used immunoSEQ multiplex PCR; TCRdb keeps in-frame clones, though not all of them. D and trimming were read from the DNA, whereas the V and J calls and clone size are those reported in that table. Of 150,000 or so clones detected, more than 60% appear once; the ten largest clones hold approximately 1.9%. The V and J genes are TRBV28 and TRBJ2-7, with D perhaps TRBD1 (6 bases). The sample comprised peripheral blood. The source is a woman aged 70-85 years with acute or convalescent COVID-19. This chain's CDR3 is CASSQGWARYEQYF. CDR3 DNA: TGTGCCAGCAGTCAGGGGTGGGCGCGGTACGAGCAGTACTTC.